These T cell receptor beta chains were read from a single sample in a study of T cell repertoires in cytomegalovirus infection. TCRdb used MiXCR to reprocess the reads, holding one entry per CDR3 protein. The table records a few hundred thousand distinct CDR3 sequences, roughly 23% of them present only once. The sample consisted of CD8+ T cells from PBMCs. The receptor set was obtained from a human donor in good health (CMV status not recorded). Some clones in this sample may be carry-over from other donors' samples. The CDR3 runs from the conserved cysteine through the conserved F or W. D genes are given only for firm matches. Clone size is not always given. Where it is, it says once, few, many or a class for expanded clones.

d_call j_call v_call clone_size cdr3_nt cdr3_aa
. TRBJ2-1 TRBV2 . TGTGCCAGCAGTGCAGGGAGTAAGGAGCAGTTCTTC CASSAGSKEQFF
. TRBJ2-1 TRBV5-6 . TGTGCCAGCCACGAACGGGGGATCAATGAGCAGTTCTTC CASHERGINEQFF
. TRBJ2-5 TRBV7-8 . TGTGCCAGCATCTCAACGGGGACCCAAGAGACCCAGTACTTC CASISTGTQETQYF
TRBD2 TRBJ2-3 TRBV28 . TGTGCCAGCAGTTCCCAATCCGGACTAGCCGCTCCAGATACGCAGTATTTT CASSSQSGLAAPDTQYF
TRBD2 TRBJ2-7 TRBV5-1 . TGCGCCAGCGGGCCGGGACTAGCGGGGGGGCCTTACAACGAGCAGTACTTC CASGPGLAGGPYNEQYF
TRBD1 TRBJ2-7 TRBV11-2 many TGTGCCAGCAGCTGGCCCGACAGGGACCCACCGTACGAGCAGTACTTC CASSWPDRDPPYEQYF
. TRBJ2-1 TRBV27 . TGTGCCAGCAGTTTAGGTGCAGGGACACCAGTTGAGCAGTTCTTC CASSLGAGTPVEQFF
. TRBJ1-1 TRBV7-8 many TGTGCCAGCAGCCTAGGGGGGGACCCTGAAGCTTTCTTT CASSLGGDPEAFF
TRBD1 TRBJ2-1 TRBV28 . TGTGCCAGCAGAAGCGGACAGGGGTACAATGAGCAGTTCTTC CASRSGQGYNEQFF
. TRBJ1-5 TRBV7-2 many TGTGCCAGCAGCCCGAAGGGGGGGGGGAGCAATCAGCCCCAGCATTTT CASSPKGGGSNQPQHF
TRBD2 TRBJ2-1 TRBV7-8 many TGTGCCAGCAGCTTAGATTGGCTAGCGGGGGGACTCTACAATGAGCAGTTCTTC CASSLDWLAGGLYNEQFF
. TRBJ1-1 TRBV12-3/TRBV12-4 many TGTGCCAGCAGTTTAGGGCCGTCGGCGATTAACACTGAAGCTTTCTTT CASSLGPSAINTEAFF
TRBD1 TRBJ2-3 TRBV24-1 few TGTGCCACCAGTGAAACCGGGACAGGGCTCACAGATACGCAGTATTTT CATSETGTGLTDTQYF
. TRBJ1-6 TRBV20-1 few TGCAGTGCTGACGGGACGGAGAATTCACCCCTCCACTTT CSADGTENSPLHF